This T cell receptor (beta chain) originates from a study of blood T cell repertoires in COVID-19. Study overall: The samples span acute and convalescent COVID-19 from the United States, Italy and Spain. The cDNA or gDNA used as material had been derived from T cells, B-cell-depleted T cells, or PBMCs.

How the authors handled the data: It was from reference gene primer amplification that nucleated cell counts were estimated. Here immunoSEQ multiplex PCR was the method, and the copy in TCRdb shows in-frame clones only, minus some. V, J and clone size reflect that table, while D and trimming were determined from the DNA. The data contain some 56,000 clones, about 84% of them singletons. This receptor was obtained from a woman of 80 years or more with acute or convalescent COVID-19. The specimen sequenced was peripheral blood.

This CDR3 reads CASIWGGGGYTF. CDR3 DNA sequence: TGTGCCAGCATCTGGGGGGGCGGTGGCTACACCTTC. This sequence joins TRBV28 and TRBJ1-2, with a weak D call TRBD1 (6 bases). The CDR3 has 12 residues. Germline V gives CDR1 MDHEN, CDR2 SYDVKM. The V end was cut by 7 bases, the J end by 7 bases, with 13 bases between.